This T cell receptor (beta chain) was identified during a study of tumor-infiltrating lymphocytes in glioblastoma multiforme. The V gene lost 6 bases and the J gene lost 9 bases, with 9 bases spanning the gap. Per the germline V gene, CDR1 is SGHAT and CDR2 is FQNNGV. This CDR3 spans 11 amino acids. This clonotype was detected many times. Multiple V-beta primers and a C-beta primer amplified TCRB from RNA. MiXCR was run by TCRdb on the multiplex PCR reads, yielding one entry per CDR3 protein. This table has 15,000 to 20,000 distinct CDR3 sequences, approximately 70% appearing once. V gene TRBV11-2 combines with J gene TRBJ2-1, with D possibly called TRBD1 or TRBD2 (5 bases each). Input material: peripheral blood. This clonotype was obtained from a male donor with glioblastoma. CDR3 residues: CASRRGSEQFF. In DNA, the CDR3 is TGTGCCAGCAGGAGGGGAAGTGAGCAGTTCTTC.